This note documents a single TCR beta chain sequence. Its antigen remains unidentified. V dropped 6 bases and J dropped 6; count of bases not matched to a gene: 13. Looked up from germline, CDR1 is SGHNT and CDR2 is YENEEA. The CDR3 has 17 residues. These data come from a study of cytomegalovirus exposure and HLA in healthy donors. Study-wide points: Many donors carried some public TCRs, although rarity characterized most TCR sequences. Relative to the approximately 670-donor mean, N-insertions were reportedly fewer in an Asian-associated ancestry cluster in a later analysis. Productive rates of about 90% or about 30% were seen for most TCR beta V segments in an earlier analysis. Later analysis showed TCR association rates varying by HLA locus, highest for DRB1 and lowest for HLA-C.

Use of 60 Vbeta and 13 Jbeta primers characterized the PCR. Method: immunoSEQ multiplex PCR; TCRdb's copy keeps in-frame clones and lacks some. The table shows around 140,000 clones, with 66% occurring only once. This chain joins TRBV11-3 and TRBJ1-6; 8 nucleotides line up with TRBD1. Sequencing used PBMCs. The origin of this receptor is an older woman in good health and CMV-seronegative. The CDR3 region has the DNA TGTGCCAGCAGTCCGATCCCTGGACAGGGCGTTAATTCACCCCTCCACTTT. This translates into CASSPIPGQGVNSPLHF.